This paragraph reports one T cell receptor (beta chain). CDR1 is SGHRS and CDR2 is YFSETQ in the germline V gene. The CDR3 is made up of 16 amino acids. The ends lost 1 base at V and 4 bases at J; junction bases unmatched: 4. The source of the sample is a study of human T cells and chemical hapten exposure. As for time point: healthy volunteer bleed at 2 weeks. Total RNA was extracted from unfractionated whole blood. TCRdb re-called the RACE reads with MiXCR, one entry per CDR3 protein. The table records about 130,000 distinct CDR3 sequences, 8.5% to 9.5% of them present only once. Source material: whole blood. The chain is built from TRBV5-1 and TRBJ2-1; 11 bases agree with TRBD2. This receptor was obtained from a male donor in good health. Some clones in this sample may be carry-over from other donors' samples. CDR3 in DNA: TGCGCCAGCAGCTTGACTAGCGGGAGAGTTTACAATGAGCAGTTCTTC. This sequence encodes CASSLTSGRVYNEQFF.